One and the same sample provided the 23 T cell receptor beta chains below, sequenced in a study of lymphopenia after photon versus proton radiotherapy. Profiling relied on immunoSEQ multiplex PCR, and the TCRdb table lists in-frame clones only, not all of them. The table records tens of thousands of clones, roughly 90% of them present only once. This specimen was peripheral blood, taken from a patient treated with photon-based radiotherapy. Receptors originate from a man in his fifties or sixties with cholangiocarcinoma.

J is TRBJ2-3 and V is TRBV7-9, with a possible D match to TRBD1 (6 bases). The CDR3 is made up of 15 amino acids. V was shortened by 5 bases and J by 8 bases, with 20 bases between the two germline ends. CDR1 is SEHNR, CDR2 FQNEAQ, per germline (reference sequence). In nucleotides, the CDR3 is TGTGCCAGCAGCCCACCAGGGGCCCTACTCCCTACGCAGTATTTT. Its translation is CASSPPGALLPTQYF. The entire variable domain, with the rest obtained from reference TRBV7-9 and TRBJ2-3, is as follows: DTGVSQNPRHKITKRGQNVTFRCDPISEHNRLYWYRQTLGQGPEFLTYFQNEAQLEKSRLLSDRFSAERPKGSFSTLEIQRTEQGDSAMYLCASSPPGALLPTQYFGPGTRLTVL.

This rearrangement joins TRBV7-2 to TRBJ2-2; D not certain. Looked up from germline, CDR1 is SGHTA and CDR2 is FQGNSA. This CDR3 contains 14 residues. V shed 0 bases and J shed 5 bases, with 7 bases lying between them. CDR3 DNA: TGTGCCAGCAGCTTAGCGGGGTTGACCGGGGAGCTGTTTTTT. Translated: CASSLAGLTGELFF. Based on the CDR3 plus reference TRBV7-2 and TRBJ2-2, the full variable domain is GAGVSQSPSNKVTEKGKDVELRCDPISGHTALYWYRQSLGQGLEFLIYFQGNSAPDKSGLPSDRFSAERTGGSVSTLTIQRTQQEDSAVYLCASSLAGLTGELFFGEGSRLTVL.

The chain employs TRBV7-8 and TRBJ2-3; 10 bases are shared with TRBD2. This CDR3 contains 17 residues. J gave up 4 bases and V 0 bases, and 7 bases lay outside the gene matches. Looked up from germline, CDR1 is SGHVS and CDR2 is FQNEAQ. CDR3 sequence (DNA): TGTGCCAGCAGCTTAGCGGCAAGCGGGGGGGCGGCAGATACGCAGTATTTT. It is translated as CASSLAASGGAADTQYF.

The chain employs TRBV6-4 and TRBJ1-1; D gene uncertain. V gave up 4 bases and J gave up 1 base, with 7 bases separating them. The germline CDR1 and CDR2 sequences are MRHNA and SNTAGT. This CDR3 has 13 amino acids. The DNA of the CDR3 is TGTGCCAGCAGTGTCGAAAGGAACACTGAAGCTTTCTTT. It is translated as CASSVERNTEAFF.

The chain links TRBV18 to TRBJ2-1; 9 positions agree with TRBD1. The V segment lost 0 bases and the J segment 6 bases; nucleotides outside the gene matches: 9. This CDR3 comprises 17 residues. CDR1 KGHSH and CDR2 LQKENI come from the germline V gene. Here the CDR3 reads CASSPPIRDRDGNEQFF. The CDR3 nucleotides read TGTGCCAGCTCACCACCGATTCGGGACAGGGACGGCAATGAGCAGTTCTTC.

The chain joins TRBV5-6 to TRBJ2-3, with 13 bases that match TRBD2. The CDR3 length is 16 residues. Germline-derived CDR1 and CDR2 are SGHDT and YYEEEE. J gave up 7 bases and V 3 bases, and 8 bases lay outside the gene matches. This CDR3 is CASSSTLAGGRNTQYF. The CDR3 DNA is TGTGCCAGCAGCTCGACACTAGCGGGGGGGCGGAATACGCAGTATTTT.

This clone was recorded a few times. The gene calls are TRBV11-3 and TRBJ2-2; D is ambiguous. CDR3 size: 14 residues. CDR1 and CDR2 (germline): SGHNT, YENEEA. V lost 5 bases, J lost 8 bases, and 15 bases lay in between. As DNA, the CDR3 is TGTGCCAGCAGCCCGGAGATTGGATGGGGGGAGCTGTTTTTT. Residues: CASSPEIGWGELFF. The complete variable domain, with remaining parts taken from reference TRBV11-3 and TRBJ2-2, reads EAGVVQSPRYKIIEKKQPVAFWCNPISGHNTLYWYLQNLGQGPELLIRYENEEAVDDSQLPKDRFSAERLKGVDSTLKIQPAELGDSAVYLCASSPEIGWGELFFGEGSRLTVL.

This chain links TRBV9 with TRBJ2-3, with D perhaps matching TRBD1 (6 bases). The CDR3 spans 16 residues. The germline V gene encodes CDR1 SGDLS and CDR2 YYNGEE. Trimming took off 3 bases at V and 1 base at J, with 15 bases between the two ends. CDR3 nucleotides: TGTGCCAGCAGCGCCTTACAGGGCCACGGCACAGATACGCAGTATTTT. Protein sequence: CASSALQGHGTDTQYF.

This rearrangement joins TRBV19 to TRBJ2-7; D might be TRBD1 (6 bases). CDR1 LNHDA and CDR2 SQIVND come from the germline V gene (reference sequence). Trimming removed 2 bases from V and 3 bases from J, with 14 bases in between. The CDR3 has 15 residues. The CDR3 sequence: CASSITGTKGYEQYF. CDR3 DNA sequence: TGTGCCAGTAGTATAACCGGGACAAAGGGCTACGAGCAGTACTTC.

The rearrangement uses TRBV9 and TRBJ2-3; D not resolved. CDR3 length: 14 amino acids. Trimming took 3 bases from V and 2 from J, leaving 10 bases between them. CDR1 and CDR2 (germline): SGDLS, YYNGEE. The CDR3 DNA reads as TGTGCCAGCAGCGAGGGCCGGGTCACAGATACGCAGTATTTT. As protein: CASSEGRVTDTQYF.

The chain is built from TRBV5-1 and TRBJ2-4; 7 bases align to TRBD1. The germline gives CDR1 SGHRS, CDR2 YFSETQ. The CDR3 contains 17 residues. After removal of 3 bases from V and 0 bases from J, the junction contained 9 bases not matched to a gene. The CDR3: CASSWSTGVIAKNIQYF. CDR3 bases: TGCGCCAGCAGCTGGTCTACAGGGGTTATAGCCAAAAACATTCAGTACTTC.

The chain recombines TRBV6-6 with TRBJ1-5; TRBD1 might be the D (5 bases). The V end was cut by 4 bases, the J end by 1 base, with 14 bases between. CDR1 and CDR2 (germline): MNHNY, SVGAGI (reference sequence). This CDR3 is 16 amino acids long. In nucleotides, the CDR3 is TGTGCCAGCAGTTCCGGGGCGGTCCCAAGCAATCAGCCCCAGCATTTT. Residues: CASSSGAVPSNQPQHF.

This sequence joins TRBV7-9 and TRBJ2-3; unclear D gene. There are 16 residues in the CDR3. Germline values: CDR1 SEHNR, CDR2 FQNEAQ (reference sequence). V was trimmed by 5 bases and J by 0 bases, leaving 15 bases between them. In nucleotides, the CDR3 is TGTGCCAGCAGCGATTTAGTGACGACTAGCACAGATACGCAGTATTTT. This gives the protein CASSDLVTTSTDTQYF.

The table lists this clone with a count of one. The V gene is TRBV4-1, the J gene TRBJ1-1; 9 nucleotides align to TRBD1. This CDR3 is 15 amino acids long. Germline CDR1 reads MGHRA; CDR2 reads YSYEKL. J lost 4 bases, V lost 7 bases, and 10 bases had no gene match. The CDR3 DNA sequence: TGCGCCAGCACCCTACTGGACAGGGGCAGCACTGAAGCTTTCTTT. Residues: CASTLLDRGSTEAFF.

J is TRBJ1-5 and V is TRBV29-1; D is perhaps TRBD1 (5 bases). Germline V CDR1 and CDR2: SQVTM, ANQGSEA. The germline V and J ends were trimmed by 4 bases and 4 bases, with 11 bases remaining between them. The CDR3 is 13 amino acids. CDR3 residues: CSVASQVNQPQHF. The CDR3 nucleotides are TGCAGCGTTGCATCACAGGTAAATCAGCCCCAGCATTTT.

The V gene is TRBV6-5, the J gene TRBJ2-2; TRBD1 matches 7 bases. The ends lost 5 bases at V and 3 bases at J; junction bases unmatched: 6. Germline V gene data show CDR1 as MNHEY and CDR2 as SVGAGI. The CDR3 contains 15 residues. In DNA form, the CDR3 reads TGTGCCAGCAGTCGACAGGGCAGGGACACCGGGGAGCTGTTTTTT. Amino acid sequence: CASSRQGRDTGELFF.

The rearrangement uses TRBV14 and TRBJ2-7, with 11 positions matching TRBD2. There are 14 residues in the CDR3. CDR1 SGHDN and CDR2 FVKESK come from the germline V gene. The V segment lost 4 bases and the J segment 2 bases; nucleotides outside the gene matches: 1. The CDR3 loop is CASSRTSGPYEQYF. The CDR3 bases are TGTGCCAGCAGCCGGACTAGCGGGCCCTACGAGCAGTACTTC.

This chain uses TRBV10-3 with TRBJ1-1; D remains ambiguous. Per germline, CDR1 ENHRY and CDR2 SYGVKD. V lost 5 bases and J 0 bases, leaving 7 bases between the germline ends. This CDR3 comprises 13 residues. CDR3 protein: CAISKDLNTEAFF. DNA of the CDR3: TGTGCCATCAGTAAAGACCTGAACACTGAAGCTTTCTTT.

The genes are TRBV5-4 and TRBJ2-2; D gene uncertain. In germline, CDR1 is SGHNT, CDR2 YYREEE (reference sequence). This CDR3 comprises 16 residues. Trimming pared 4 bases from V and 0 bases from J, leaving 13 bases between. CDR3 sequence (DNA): TGTGCCAGCAGCCCCGACCGATACGCGAACACCGGGGAGCTGTTTTTT. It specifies CASSPDRYANTGELFF.

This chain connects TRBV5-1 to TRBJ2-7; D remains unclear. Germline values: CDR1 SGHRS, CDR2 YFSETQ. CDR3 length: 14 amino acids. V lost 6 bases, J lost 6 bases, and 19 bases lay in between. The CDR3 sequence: CASTLGRGASEQYF. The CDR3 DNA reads TGCGCCAGCACCCTTGGTAGAGGAGCCTCCGAGCAGTACTTC.

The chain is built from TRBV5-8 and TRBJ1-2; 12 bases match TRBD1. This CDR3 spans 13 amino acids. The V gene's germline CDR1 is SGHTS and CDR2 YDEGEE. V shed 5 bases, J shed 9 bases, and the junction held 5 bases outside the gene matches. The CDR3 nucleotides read TGTGCCAGCAGTGGGACAGGGGGCAGGAGCTACACCTTC. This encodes CASSGTGGRSYTF.

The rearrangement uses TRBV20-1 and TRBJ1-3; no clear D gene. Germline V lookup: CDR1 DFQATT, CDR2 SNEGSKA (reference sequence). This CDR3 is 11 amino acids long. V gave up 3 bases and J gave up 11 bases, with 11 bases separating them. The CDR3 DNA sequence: TGCAGTGCTAGTGCTGATACATCCATATATTTT. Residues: CSASADTSIYF.

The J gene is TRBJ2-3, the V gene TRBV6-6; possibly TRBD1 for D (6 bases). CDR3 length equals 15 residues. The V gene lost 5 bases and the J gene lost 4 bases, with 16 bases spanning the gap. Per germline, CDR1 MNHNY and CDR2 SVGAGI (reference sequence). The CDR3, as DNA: TGTGCCAGCAGTCGTGCCAGGGGCCGGGCAGATACGCAGTATTTT. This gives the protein CASSRARGRADTQYF.